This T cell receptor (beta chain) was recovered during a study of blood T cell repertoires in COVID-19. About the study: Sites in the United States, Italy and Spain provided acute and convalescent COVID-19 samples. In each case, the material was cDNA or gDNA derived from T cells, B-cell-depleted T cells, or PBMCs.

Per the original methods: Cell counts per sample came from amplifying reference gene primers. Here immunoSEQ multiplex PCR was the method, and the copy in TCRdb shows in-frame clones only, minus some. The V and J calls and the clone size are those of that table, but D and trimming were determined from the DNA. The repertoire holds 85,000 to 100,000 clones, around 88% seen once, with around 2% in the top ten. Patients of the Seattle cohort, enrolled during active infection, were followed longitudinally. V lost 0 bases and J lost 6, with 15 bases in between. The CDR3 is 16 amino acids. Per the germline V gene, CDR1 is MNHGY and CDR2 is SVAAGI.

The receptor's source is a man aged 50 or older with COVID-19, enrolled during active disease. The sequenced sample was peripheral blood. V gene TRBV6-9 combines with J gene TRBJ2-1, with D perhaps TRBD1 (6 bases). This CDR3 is CASSYSWTVRRNEQFF. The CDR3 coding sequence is TGTGCCAGCAGTTATTCATGGACAGTGCGACGCAATGAGCAGTTCTTC.